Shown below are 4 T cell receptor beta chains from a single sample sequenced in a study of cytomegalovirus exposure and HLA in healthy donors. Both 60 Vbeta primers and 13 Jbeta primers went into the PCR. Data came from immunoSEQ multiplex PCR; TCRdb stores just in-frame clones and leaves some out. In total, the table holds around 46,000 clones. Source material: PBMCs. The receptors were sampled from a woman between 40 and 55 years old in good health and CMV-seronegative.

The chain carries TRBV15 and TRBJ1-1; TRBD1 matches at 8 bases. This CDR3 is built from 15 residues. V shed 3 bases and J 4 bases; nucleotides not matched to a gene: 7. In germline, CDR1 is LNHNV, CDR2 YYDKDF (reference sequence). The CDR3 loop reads CATSRDRVRVTEAFF. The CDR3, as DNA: TGTGCCACCAGCAGGGACAGGGTGAGGGTCACTGAAGCTTTCTTT.

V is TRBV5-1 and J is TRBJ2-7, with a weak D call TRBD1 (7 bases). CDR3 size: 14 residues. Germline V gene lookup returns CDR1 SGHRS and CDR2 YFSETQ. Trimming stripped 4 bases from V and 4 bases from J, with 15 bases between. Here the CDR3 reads CASSEQGSGYEQYF. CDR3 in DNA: TGCGCCAGCAGCGAACAGGGGAGCGGGTACGAGCAGTACTTC.

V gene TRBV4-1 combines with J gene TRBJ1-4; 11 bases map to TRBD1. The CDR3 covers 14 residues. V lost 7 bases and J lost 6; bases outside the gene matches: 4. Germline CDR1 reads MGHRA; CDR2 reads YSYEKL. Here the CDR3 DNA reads TGCGCCAGCAATCCGGGACAGGGGGATGAAAAACTGTTTTTT. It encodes CASNPGQGDEKLFF.

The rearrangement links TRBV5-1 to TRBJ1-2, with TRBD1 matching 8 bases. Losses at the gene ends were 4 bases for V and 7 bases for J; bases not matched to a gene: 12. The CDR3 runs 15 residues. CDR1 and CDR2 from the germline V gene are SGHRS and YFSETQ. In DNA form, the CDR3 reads TGCGCCAGCAGCCAAACTGTGGACAGGGCGGGTGGCTACACCTTC. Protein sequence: CASSQTVDRAGGYTF.